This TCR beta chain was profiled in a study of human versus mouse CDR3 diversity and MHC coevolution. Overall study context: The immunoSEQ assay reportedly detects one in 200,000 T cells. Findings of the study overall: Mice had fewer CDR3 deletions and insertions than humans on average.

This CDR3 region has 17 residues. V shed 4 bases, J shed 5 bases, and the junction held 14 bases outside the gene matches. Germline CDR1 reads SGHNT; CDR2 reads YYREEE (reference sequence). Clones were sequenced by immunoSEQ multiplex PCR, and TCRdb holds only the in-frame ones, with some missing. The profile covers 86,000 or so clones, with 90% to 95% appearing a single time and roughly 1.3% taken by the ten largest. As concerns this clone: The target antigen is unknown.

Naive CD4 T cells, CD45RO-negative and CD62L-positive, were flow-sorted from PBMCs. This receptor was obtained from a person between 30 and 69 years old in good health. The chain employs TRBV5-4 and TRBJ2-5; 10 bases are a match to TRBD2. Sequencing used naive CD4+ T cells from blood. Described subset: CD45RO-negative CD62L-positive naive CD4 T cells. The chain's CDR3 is CASSPGGPSGGRETQYF. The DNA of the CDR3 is TGTGCCAGCAGCCCTGGAGGTCCTAGCGGGGGTCGGGAGACCCAGTACTTC.